This is a list of T cell receptor beta chains from one sample in a study of blood T cell repertoires in COVID-19. Data came from immunoSEQ multiplex PCR; TCRdb stores just in-frame clones and leaves some out. Among about 18,000 clones, 70% to 90% were seen once, and the ten largest hold 4.5% to 6%. Sequenced sample: PBMCs or T cells enriched from blood (not recorded which). The source of these receptors is a woman in her twenties or thirties who had recovered from COVID-19. CDR3s include the opening cysteine and the closing phenylalanine or tryptophan. The D gene is left open where the match is weak. Size tells how often a clone was seen (once, few, many) or the class of an expanded clone, and some rows leave it out.

TRBJ1-1,TRBV4-1,-,TRBD1,TGCGCCAGCAGGGGACAGGGCGGCTGGGGCACTGAAGCTTTCTTT,CASRGQGGWGTEAFF
TRBJ2-2,TRBV5-1,-,-,TGCGCCAGCAGGCCCGTCTTGGAGGCCGGGGAGCTGTTTTTT,CASRPVLEAGELFF
TRBJ2-7,TRBV6-5,-,TRBD1,TGTGCCAGCAGTTTAACCGGACAGGGTGGCTCCTACGAGCAGTACTTC,CASSLTGQGGSYEQYF
TRBJ1-2,TRBV19,-,TRBD1,TGTGCCAGTACTCTCCCGACAGGGCCTGGCTACACCTTC,CASTLPTGPGYTF
TRBJ2-3,TRBV6-4,-,TRBD2,TGTGCCAGCAGTGACGAGGCTAGCGGACACACAGATACGCAGTATTTT,CASSDEASGHTDTQYF
TRBJ1-4,TRBV5-5,-,TRBD1,TGTGCCAGCAGCTTGAGGACAGGCGGTAATGAAAAACTGTTTTTT,CASSLRTGGNEKLFF
TRBJ2-2,TRBV19,-,TRBD2,TGTGCCAGTAGTATAGGCGGGGGGGCCCCCGGGGAGCTGTTTTTT,CASSIGGGAPGELFF
TRBJ1-6,TRBV9,-,-,TGTGCCAGCAGCGTAGCAAGTGGCTCACCCCTCCACTTT,CASSVASGSPLHF
TRBJ1-1,TRBV7-2,-,TRBD1,TGTGCCAGCAGCCTAGGACAGGGGGGGGCTTTCTTT,CASSLGQGGAFF
TRBJ2-7,TRBV7-9,-,TRBD1,TGTGCCAGCAGCTTAGGACAGGGTTTCTACGAGCAGTACTTC,CASSLGQGFYEQYF
TRBJ1-1,TRBV11-3,-,TRBD1,TGTGCCAGCAGCTTAGGGGGACAGGCTACTGAAGCTTTCTTT,CASSLGGQATEAFF
TRBJ2-1,TRBV19,-,TRBD2,TGTGCCAGTACCATACGGCGGGGGGGCGATGAGCAGTTCTTC,CASTIRRGGDEQFF
TRBJ1-2,TRBV6-5,-,TRBD1,TGTGCCAGCTTAGGACAGGGCAGCACCTATGGCTACACCTTC,CASLGQGSTYGYTF
TRBJ1-5,TRBV7-6,-,-,TGTGCCAGCAGCTCCCGCGGGGAGCCCCAGCATTTT,CASSSRGEPQHF
TRBJ1-1,TRBV10-3,once,TRBD1,TGTGCCATCAAGCAGGGGGGGACAGGGGACACTGAAGCTTTCTTT,CAIKQGGTGDTEAFF
TRBJ1-6,TRBV29-1,-,-,TGCAGCGTTGATGGGGGGAGCGACTATAATTCACCCCTCCACTTT,CSVDGGSDYNSPLHF
TRBJ1-5,TRBV27,-,TRBD1,TGTGCCAGCAGTTTATCTGGGACAGGGGCCGCGGGAAATCAGCCCCAGCATTTT,CASSLSGTGAAGNQPQHF
TRBJ2-2,TRBV18,-,-,TGTGCCAGCTCACCGAGTCAAACCCTCACCGGGGAGCTGTTTTTT,CASSPSQTLTGELFF
TRBJ1-1,TRBV5-1,-,-,TGCGCCAGCAGCTTTAGGGGCACTGAAGCTTTCTTT,CASSFRGTEAFF
TRBJ1-1,TRBV4-1,-,-,TGCGCCAGCAGCCCTCCACGGGCCGACGACCCAGGGGTCGCTGAAGCTTTCTTT,CASSPPRADDPGVAEAFF
TRBJ2-1,TRBV9,-,-,TGTGCCAGCAGCGTTCTCGGGGGCAATGAGCAGTTCTTC,CASSVLGGNEQFF
TRBJ2-1,TRBV27,-,TRBD1,TGTGCCAGCAGTTTCGGGGACAGATCCAATGAGCAGTTCTTC,CASSFGDRSNEQFF
TRBJ1-2,TRBV6-4,once,-,TGTGCCAGCAGTGACACCGGACAAGCATTGGATGGCTACACCTTC,CASSDTGQALDGYTF
TRBJ2-5,TRBV7-2,-,-,TGTGCCAGCAGCTCAGGGACTGCGGAGACCCAGTACTTC,CASSSGTAETQYF
TRBJ2-1,TRBV28,once,-,TGTGCCAGCAGTCCCGGGGGCGCGGGGGATGAGCAGTTCTTC,CASSPGGAGDEQFF
TRBJ2-5,TRBV5-1,-,TRBD1,TGCGCCAGCAGCGTAACAGGGGGAGGAGAGACCCAGTACTTC,CASSVTGGGETQYF
TRBJ2-7,TRBV28,-,-,TGTGCCAGCAACACAGGGCTCCACGAGCAGTACTTC,CASNTGLHEQYF
TRBJ2-6,TRBV18,-,-,TGTGCCAGCTCACCCCCCGTCTGGGCCGTCCTGACTTTC,CASSPPVWAVLTF
TRBJ2-1,TRBV24-1,-,-,TGTGCCACCAGTGATCTCCATGAGCAGTTCTTC,CATSDLHEQFF
TRBJ2-7,TRBV4-3,-,-,TGCGCCAGCAGCCAAGATCTCGGAGGGTCTAACTACGAGCAGTACTTC,CASSQDLGGSNYEQYF
TRBJ1-4,TRBV19,-,-,TGTGCCAGTAGTCCCAAGATGCGGACTAATGAAAAACTGTTTTTT,CASSPKMRTNEKLFF
TRBJ1-4,TRBV6-5,-,-,TGTGCCAGCAGTTACGACTCAACTAATGAAAAACTGTTTTTT,CASSYDSTNEKLFF
TRBJ2-7,TRBV6-5,-,-,TGTGCCAGCAGTTACCCCCGCGGAACCTCCTACGAGCAGTACTTC,CASSYPRGTSYEQYF
TRBJ2-3,TRBV2,-,TRBD2,TGTGCCAGCAGTGCCCTTAGCGGCGGGGGGCGATCAGATACGCAGTATTTT,CASSALSGGGRSDTQYF
TRBJ2-2,TRBV28,once,TRBD1,TGTGCCAGCAGTCCGGGACAGGGGGCAAGCACCGGGGAGCTGTTTTTT,CASSPGQGASTGELFF
TRBJ1-6,TRBV7-2,-,-,TGTGCCAGCAGCCCTCCCCCTTCCAATTCACCCCTCCACTTT,CASSPPPSNSPLHF
TRBJ1-5,TRBV21-1,-,-,TGTGCCAGCAGCAAGGCCTGCAAACAGGGGACTCACAATCAGCCCCAGCATTTT,CASSKACKQGTHNQPQHF
TRBJ2-5,TRBV29-1,-,-,TGCAGCGTTGGTCCGCAACTTCGACAGGTTCGATCGGAGACCCAGTACTTC,CSVGPQLRQVRSETQYF
TRBJ1-4,TRBV5-1,-,-,TGCGCCAGCAGCTTGTGGAGGGAGACAACTAATGAAAAACTGTTTTTT,CASSLWRETTNEKLFF
TRBJ2-2,TRBV28,-,-,TGTGCCAGCAGCCCCTTCAGTTACACCGGGGAGCTGTTTTTT,CASSPFSYTGELFF
TRBJ2-3,TRBV30,-,-,TGTGCCTGGATAGGGGGGGGCCCCTTTGGGCAGTATTTT,CAWIGGGPFGQYF
TRBJ1-2,TRBV5-1,-,-,TGCGCCAGCGTGGAGGGGTACGGAAACTATGGCTACACCTTC,CASVEGYGNYGYTF
TRBJ2-7,TRBV14,-,TRBD1,TGTGCCAGCAGCCAAGGACAGGGCCCCTACTACGAGCAGTACTTC,CASSQGQGPYYEQYF
TRBJ1-6,TRBV19,-,-,TGTGCCAGTAGCCCCGGACAAACGTATAATTCACCCCTCCACTTT,CASSPGQTYNSPLHF
TRBJ2-3,TRBV5-4,-,TRBD1,TGTGCCAGCAGTTCCGGGACAGGGGCCACAGATACGCAGTATTTT,CASSSGTGATDTQYF
TRBJ1-1,TRBV7-9,-,-,TGTGCCAGCAGCTTAGGGGGCCTTGAAGCTTTCTTT,CASSLGGLEAFF
TRBJ1-4,TRBV18,-,-,TGTGCCAGCTCACCACCGGAAGGGGCCCCTTTGGTGGAACTGTTTTTT,CASSPPEGAPLVELFF
TRBJ1-2,TRBV29-1,-,-,TGCAGCGTTGAGTGGGGGGTCTATGGCTACACCTTC,CSVEWGVYGYTF
TRBJ2-3,TRBV5-6,-,-,TGTGCCAGCAGCTTGGCAAGGTTGACTTTCGGCACAGATACGCAGTATTTT,CASSLARLTFGTDTQYF
TRBJ2-1,TRBV6-5,-,TRBD1,TGTGCCAGCAGTTACTCAGGGGGCGCGAACAATGAGCAGTTCTTC,CASSYSGGANNEQFF
TRBJ2-4,TRBV4-1,-,-,TGCGCCAGCAGCTTCGGCCAGGGGTCCAAAAACATTCAGTACTTC,CASSFGQGSKNIQYF
TRBJ2-7,TRBV3-1/TRBV3-2,-,-,TGTGCCAGCAGCCAAGTGGCGGGAACCTACGAGCAGTACTTC,CASSQVAGTYEQYF
TRBJ2-5,TRBV5-6,-,TRBD2,TGTGCCAGCAGCTTCCCCGGGGGGGCCGCCAGAGAGACCCAGTACTTC,CASSFPGGAARETQYF
TRBJ2-3,TRBV6-5,-,TRBD1,TGTGCCAGTAGGGACAGGCCCCCAGATACGCAGTATTTT,CASRDRPPDTQYF
TRBJ2-5,TRBV9,-,TRBD2,TGTGCCAGCAGCGTAGCGGGGGGGCTGGAGACCCAGTACTTC,CASSVAGGLETQYF
TRBJ2-7,TRBV25-1,-,-,TGTGCCAGCAGCCGGGAAAGTGGATCCTACGAGCAGTACTTC,CASSRESGSYEQYF